A selection of T cell receptor beta chains follows, all from one sample in a study of blood T cell repertoires in COVID-19. Only in-frame clones appear in the TCRdb table, and some are missing; sequencing was by immunoSEQ multiplex PCR. The sample records around 100,000 clones, approximately 90% being singletons. The sequenced sample was peripheral blood. Receptors originate from a man between 45 and 60 years old with active COVID-19. CDR3s include the opening cysteine and the closing phenylalanine or tryptophan. A D gene is named only where the DNA matches it firmly. Size is stated for part of the rows, as once, few or many counts, or as a class when the clone is expanded.

clone size	V gene	J gene	D gene	CDR3 protein	CDR3 DNA
few	TRBV5-4	TRBJ2-3	-	CASSFQQSRTDTQYF	TGTGCCAGCAGCTTTCAACAGAGTCGGACAGATACGCAGTATTTT
-	TRBV5-4	TRBJ1-2	-	CASSTGDSDGYTF	TGTGCCAGCAGCACCGGGGATTCGGATGGCTACACCTTC
-	TRBV6-2/TRBV6-3	TRBJ2-1	TRBD2	CASSYGSSGGYNEQFF	TGTGCCAGCAGTTACGGCTCTAGCGGAGGCTACAATGAGCAGTTCTTC
once	TRBV3-1/TRBV3-2	TRBJ2-3	TRBD1	CASSTGTATDTQYF	TGTGCCAGCAGCACCGGGACAGCCACAGATACGCAGTATTTT
-	TRBV5-6	TRBJ2-3	TRBD2	CASSFNGAGRDTQYF	TGTGCCAGCAGCTTTAACGGAGCGGGACGAGATACGCAGTATTTT
-	TRBV14	TRBJ1-1	TRBD1	CASADRGWDTEAFF	TGTGCCAGCGCCGACAGGGGTTGGGACACTGAAGCTTTCTTT
-	TRBV7-9	TRBJ1-1	TRBD1	CASSLDGTGTTEAFF	TGTGCCAGCAGTTTAGACGGGACAGGGACCACTGAAGCTTTCTTT
-	TRBV5-4	TRBJ1-1	TRBD1	CASSSIDRGNTEAFF	TGTGCCAGCAGCTCCATTGACAGGGGGAACACTGAAGCTTTCTTT
-	TRBV5-4	TRBJ2-1	TRBD2	CASSPGASGSSYNEQFF	TGTGCCAGCAGCCCCGGGGCTAGCGGGAGCTCCTACAATGAGCAGTTCTTC
-	TRBV5-1	TRBJ2-2	-	CASSLNPTEFILTGELFF	TGCGCCAGCAGCTTGAACCCGACGGAGTTCATCCTTACCGGGGAGCTGTTTTTT
once	TRBV10-1	TRBJ1-1	-	CASSFGQNTEAFF	TGCGCCAGCAGCTTCGGACAGAACACTGAAGCTTTCTTT
-	TRBV7-8	TRBJ1-5	-	CASSLGASGQPQHF	TGTGCCAGCAGCTTGGGGGCCAGCGGACAGCCCCAGCATTTT
-	TRBV18	TRBJ2-1	TRBD1	CASSPWGPGTGGNEQFF	TGTGCCAGCTCACCATGGGGTCCCGGGACAGGGGGCAATGAGCAGTTCTTC
-	TRBV27	TRBJ2-2	-	CASSRGPTGINTGELFF	TGTGCCAGCAGCCGAGGGCCGACGGGGATAAACACCGGGGAGCTGTTTTTT
-	TRBV2	TRBJ1-3	-	CASSEGMASSGNTIYF	TGTGCCAGCAGTGAAGGTATGGCAAGCTCTGGAAACACCATATATTTT
-	TRBV9	TRBJ2-3	-	CASSVGGGASHTDTQYF	TGTGCCAGCAGCGTAGGGGGCGGGGCTTCCCACACAGATACGCAGTATTTT
-	TRBV3-1/TRBV3-2	TRBJ2-3	-	CASSLLTGGPSTDTQYF	TGTGCCAGCAGCCTTTTGACGGGCGGGCCTAGCACAGATACGCAGTATTTT
-	TRBV27	TRBJ2-1	-	CASSRGTAYNEQFF	TGTGCCAGCAGTAGGGGAACAGCCTACAATGAGCAGTTCTTC
-	TRBV2	TRBJ1-4	TRBD1	CASDRGGEKLFF	TGTGCCAGCGACAGGGGAGGGGAAAAACTGTTTTTT
-	TRBV5-4	TRBJ1-2	-	CASRGPRTAAFYGYTF	TGTGCCAGCAGAGGTCCCAGGACAGCCGCTTTCTATGGCTACACCTTC
once	TRBV5-6	TRBJ1-3	-	CASSRPGTGNTIYF	TGTGCCAGCAGCCGTCCCGGGACAGGAAACACCATATATTTT
-	TRBV7-9	TRBJ1-2	-	CASSPPLVYGYTF	TGTGCCAGCAGCCCCCCTCTAGTCTATGGCTACACCTTC
-	TRBV7-9	TRBJ1-1	-	CASSLDPGTEAFF	TGTGCCAGCAGCTTAGATCCAGGGACTGAAGCTTTCTTT
-	TRBV19	TRBJ1-2	-	CASRVGSGIYGYTF	TGTGCCAGTAGGGTGGGTTCAGGAATATATGGCTACACCTTC
-	TRBV7-8	TRBJ1-1	-	CASSSGQMNTEAFF	TGTGCCAGCAGCTCCGGACAGATGAACACTGAAGCTTTCTTT
-	TRBV2	TRBJ1-1	TRBD1	CASRDYRGKGTEAFF	TGTGCCAGCAGGGACTACAGGGGAAAGGGCACTGAAGCTTTCTTT
-	TRBV10-2	TRBJ2-1	TRBD2	CASSESGGGFNEQFF	TGCGCCAGCAGTGAATCGGGGGGGGGTTTCAATGAGCAGTTCTTC
few	TRBV7-3	TRBJ2-1	TRBD2	CASSLTGGSQNNEQFF	TGTGCCAGCAGCTTAACGGGGGGGTCCCAGAACAATGAGCAGTTCTTC
-	TRBV6-5	TRBJ1-1	TRBD1	CASKTGTANTEAFF	TGTGCCAGCAAGACCGGGACAGCGAACACTGAAGCTTTCTTT